The next 15 T cell receptor beta chains were all read from a single sample in a study of beta chain features in type 1 diabetes. Whole-study findings and limits: All four CD4+ subsets from Type 1 diabetes patients carried moderately but significantly shorter TCRB CDR3s.

Reverse transcribing all isolated RNA meant expressed TCRB transcripts were sequenced. The assay was immunoSEQ multiplex PCR, and TCRdb's table has in-frame clones only and misses some. The sample contains hundreds of thousands of clones, roughly 12% of which appear only once. These receptors' antigens are unknown. Sequencing was performed on naive CD4+ T cells from blood. The receptors here all came from a woman aged 18-29 years with type 1 diabetes.

The chain is built from TRBV30 and TRBJ1-1; no firm D call. Trimming took off 0 bases at V and 14 bases at J, with 19 bases between the two ends. CDR3 length equals 13 residues. Germline assignment: CDR1 GTSNPN and CDR2 SVGIG (reference sequence). This CDR3 reads CAWSVPPGSTTFF. CDR3 sequence (DNA): TGTGCCTGGAGTGTTCCCCCCGGGAGCACCACGTTCTTT.

A word on this clone: The sample has other DNA sequences that encode this CDR3 too. V is TRBV9 and J is TRBJ1-3; D possibly corresponds to TRBD1 (5 bases). V shed 3 bases and J shed 0 bases, with 7 bases lying between them. This CDR3 is 14 amino acids long. Germline loops: CDR1 SGDLS, CDR2 YYNGEE. The CDR3 sequence: CASSAQGSGNTIYF. CDR3 in DNA: TGTGCCAGCAGCGCCCAGGGCTCTGGAAACACCATATATTTT.

V is TRBV11-3 and J is TRBJ1-2, with a tentative D call TRBD1 (6 bases). CDR1 and CDR2 from the germline V gene are SGHNT and YENEEA. The CDR3 totals 15 residues. Trimming removed 8 bases at V and 2 bases at J, with 18 bases between. CDR3 in amino acids: CASAPTGHLNYGYTF. CDR3 in DNA: TGTGCCAGCGCCCCTACGGGACACCTGAACTATGGCTACACCTTC.

Only a few counts were recorded for this clone. V gene TRBV25-1 combines with J gene TRBJ2-1; 7 positions agree with TRBD2. Germline loops: CDR1 MGHDK, CDR2 SYGVNS. The CDR3 totals 14 residues. Trimming removed 3 bases from V and 7 bases from J; junction bases left unmatched: 6. CDR3 coding DNA: TGTGCCAGCAGTGACAGCGGGGCAACTAATGAGCAGTTCTTC. The encoded protein is CASSDSGATNEQFF.

This chain joins TRBV6-5 and TRBJ2-1; TRBD1 agrees at 7 bases. Germline V gene lookup returns CDR1 MNHEY and CDR2 SVGAGI. After removal of 7 bases from V and 0 bases from J, the junction contained 3 bases not matched to a gene. The CDR3 is 14 amino acids. The CDR3 DNA follows: TGTGCCAGCACCTGGGACAGCTCCTACAATGAGCAGTTCTTC. Translated: CASTWDSSYNEQFF.

The rearrangement uses TRBV9 and TRBJ2-1, with a weak D call TRBD2 (5 bases). CDR1 is SGDLS, CDR2 YYNGEE, per germline. The CDR3 spans 12 residues. V was shortened by 9 bases and J by 8 bases, with 15 bases between the two germline ends. The CDR3 DNA follows: TGTGCCAATCCTTGCGAGGGAGATGAGCAGTTCTTC. Translation: CANPCEGDEQFF.

The rearrangement joins TRBV7-2 to TRBJ2-5; maybe TRBD2 (6 bases). Germline V lookup: CDR1 SGHTA, CDR2 FQGNSA. The CDR3 spans 14 residues. The V end was cut by 5 bases, the J end by 5 bases, with 15 bases between. In DNA, the CDR3 is TGTGCCAGCAGCCCGAGGACCCGGGGGGAGACCCAGTACTTC. Its translation is CASSPRTRGETQYF. The full variable domain, with the rest looked up from reference TRBV7-2 and TRBJ2-5, is GAGVSQSPSNKVTEKGKDVELRCDPISGHTALYWYRQSLGQGLEFLIYFQGNSAPDKSGLPSDRFSAERTGGSVSTLTIQRTQQEDSAVYLCASSPRTRGETQYFGPGTRLLVL.

This clone was detected a few times. The chain combines TRBV25-1 with TRBJ2-7, with 8 positions matching TRBD1. This CDR3 contains 14 residues. V lost 7 bases, J lost 2 bases, and 7 bases stayed unmatched. Germline loops: CDR1 MGHDK, CDR2 SYGVNS. CDR3 residues: CASKPRGPAYEQYF. The CDR3 coding sequence is TGTGCCAGCAAACCCAGGGGGCCCGCCTACGAGCAGTACTTC.

This clone occurred a few times. The chain uses TRBV4-2 and TRBJ2-3, with TRBD1 matching over 9 bases. There are 19 residues in the CDR3. Looked up from germline, CDR1 is LGHNA and CDR2 is YNFKEQ. With 0 bases clipped from V and 2 bases from J, the junction kept 12 bases outside the gene matches. CDR3 loop: CASSQERAAGTGITDTQYF. For the CDR3, the DNA is TGTGCCAGCAGCCAAGAACGGGCCGCCGGGACAGGGATCACAGATACGCAGTATTTT.

Concerning this clone: This specimen includes other DNA sequences encoding the same CDR3. The rearrangement joins TRBV9 to TRBJ1-3; tentatively, D is TRBD1 (5 bases). This CDR3 has 14 residues. Trimming took off 3 bases at V and 0 bases at J, with 7 bases between the two ends. Germline loops: CDR1 SGDLS, CDR2 YYNGEE. CDR3 loop: CASSGQNSGNTIYF. CDR3 DNA: TGTGCCAGCAGCGGACAGAACTCTGGAAACACCATATATTTT.

This clone was found a few times. The rearrangement uses TRBV7-9 and TRBJ1-4; D ambiguous. There are 18 residues in the CDR3. Trimming shortened V by 2 bases and J by 0 bases, and 16 bases separated the two germline ends. The V gene's germline CDR1 is SEHNR and CDR2 FQNEAQ (reference sequence). Here the CDR3 reads CASSLSGQSIPTNEKLFF. The CDR3, as DNA: TGTGCCAGCAGCTTAAGTGGGCAGTCCATCCCAACTAATGAAAAACTGTTTTTT.

This chain uses TRBV11-3 with TRBJ2-2; D may be TRBD1 (6 bases). Trimming took off 1 base at V and 6 bases at J, with 12 bases between the two ends. The CDR3 has 15 amino acids. Germline V gene data show CDR1 as SGHNT and CDR2 as YENEEA. The CDR3 sequence is CASSLAQGVAGELFF. The CDR3 DNA reads TGTGCCAGCAGCTTAGCACAGGGAGTTGCCGGGGAGCTGTTTTTT.

This clone was seen only a few times. The V call is TRBV7-2, the J call TRBJ2-7, with D possibly matching TRBD1 (5 bases). V dropped 4 bases and J dropped 4 bases, with 14 bases sitting between them. This CDR3 has 14 amino acids. Germline V gene data show CDR1 as SGHTA and CDR2 as FQGNSA. CDR3 coding DNA: TGTGCCAGCAGCTCCACAGGCCTCTTGTACGAGCAGTACTTC. This translates into CASSSTGLLYEQYF.

This clone has more than one count but fewer than ten. This chain links TRBV7-9 with TRBJ1-2, with 10 nucleotides matching TRBD1. Losses at the gene ends were 5 bases for V and 6 bases for J; bases not matched to a gene: 6. There are 14 residues in the CDR3. CDR1 and CDR2 from the germline V gene are SEHNR and FQNEAQ (reference sequence). The CDR3 coding sequence is TGTGCCAGCAGCAGGAGAGGACAGGGGGATGGCTACACCTTC. This encodes CASSRRGQGDGYTF.

The table lists this clone with a few counts. The chain carries TRBV7-2 and TRBJ1-1; no clear D. CDR3 length: 14 residues. Trimming removed 3 bases from V and 2 bases from J, with 10 bases in between. Per germline, CDR1 SGHTA and CDR2 FQGNSA. The CDR3 loop reads CASSFDGSNTEAFF. CDR3 in DNA: TGTGCCAGCAGCTTCGACGGGAGTAACACTGAAGCTTTCTTT.